The TCR beta chain described here comes from a study of cytomegalovirus exposure and HLA in healthy donors. General observations from the study: Follow-up analysis found HLA locus-dependent TCR association rates, highest for DRB1 and lowest for HLA-C. Reported findings show TCR beta sequences accurately forecast HLA-A and HLA-B alleles in most subjects. Earlier analysis looked at TCR beta V segments, and most were productive about 90% or about 30% of the time.

Germline CDR1 and CDR2: SGHDT and YYEEEE. This CDR3 spans 16 amino acids. Both 60 Vbeta primers and 13 Jbeta primers went into the PCR. Some clones are missing from TCRdb's copy, which holds only in-frame ones; the method was immunoSEQ multiplex PCR. This table holds about 140,000 clones, roughly 80% found once. About this clone: The antigen remains undetermined.

Sequenced: PBMCs. The chain combines TRBV5-6 with TRBJ2-5; the match to TRBD1 covers 8 bases. The end of the DNA aligns better with TRBJ2-7, so the J call may be wrong. The source of this sequence is a woman between 35 and 50 years old in good health and CMV-seronegative. The CDR3 nucleotides read TGTGCCAGCAGCTTTGGGTACAGGGGGGTCGGCTACGAGCAGTACTTC. Translated, it gives CASSFGYRGVGYEQYF.